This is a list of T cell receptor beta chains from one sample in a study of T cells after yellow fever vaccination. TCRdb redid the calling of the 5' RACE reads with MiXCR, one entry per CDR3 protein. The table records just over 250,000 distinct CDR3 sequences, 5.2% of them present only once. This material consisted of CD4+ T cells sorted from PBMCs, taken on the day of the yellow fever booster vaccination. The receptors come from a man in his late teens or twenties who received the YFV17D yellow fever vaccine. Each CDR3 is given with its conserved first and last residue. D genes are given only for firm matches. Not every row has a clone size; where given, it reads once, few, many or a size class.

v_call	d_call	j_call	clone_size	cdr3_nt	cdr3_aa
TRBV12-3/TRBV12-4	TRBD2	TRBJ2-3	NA	TGTGCCAGCAGGACTAGCGGGGGCCTACTTCTCACAGATACGCAGTATTTT	CASRTSGGLLLTDTQYF
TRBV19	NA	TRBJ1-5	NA	TGTGCCAGTAAGGGGGGAGGGCTGGGGCCCCAGCATTTT	CASKGGGLGPQHF
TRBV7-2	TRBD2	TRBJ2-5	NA	TGTGCCAGCAGCCAATTCCAGTGGGCCGTTGGGAGGGGCCCAGGGCGTCAGGAGACCCAGTACTTC	CASSQFQWAVGRGPGRQETQYF
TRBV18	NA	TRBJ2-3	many	TGTGCCAGTTCACCGAAGACAGTTTTCACAGATACGCAGTATTTT	CASSPKTVFTDTQYF
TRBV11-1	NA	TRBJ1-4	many	TGTGCCAGCAGCTTATACGGCGAGGAAAAACTGTTTTTT	CASSLYGEEKLFF
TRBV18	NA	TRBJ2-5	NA	TGTGCCAGCTCACCAACGAAGGGGACCCAGTACTTC	CASSPTKGTQYF
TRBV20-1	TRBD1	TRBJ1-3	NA	TGCAGTGCTAGGGCTACAGGGGGCAGGGAGTCTGGAAACACCATATATTTT	CSARATGGRESGNTIYF
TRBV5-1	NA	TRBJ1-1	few	TGCGCCAGCAGCTTGGTGGGTTATTCGGACACTGAAGCTTTCTTT	CASSLVGYSDTEAFF
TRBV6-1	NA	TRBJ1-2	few	TGTGCCAGCAGAACCACGGGACCCGGCTATGGCTACACCTTC	CASRTTGPGYGYTF
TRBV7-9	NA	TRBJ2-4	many	TGTGCCAGCAGCCCGGGGGCTTTTACCAAAAACATTCAGTACTTC	CASSPGAFTKNIQYF
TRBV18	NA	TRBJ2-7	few	TGTGCCAGCTCACCATACGTGGCGAACGAGCAGTACTTC	CASSPYVANEQYF
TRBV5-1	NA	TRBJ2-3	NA	TGCGCCAGCAGCTTCGGGGATGGACCCGAGATGCAGTATTTT	CASSFGDGPEMQYF
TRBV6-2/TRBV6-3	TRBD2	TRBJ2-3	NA	TGTGCCAGCAGTTACCTACGGACTAGCGGGGATCCAGATACGCAGTATTTT	CASSYLRTSGDPDTQYF
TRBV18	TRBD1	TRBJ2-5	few	TGTGCCAGCTCACCGAACAGGGGGGAGACCCAGTACTTC	CASSPNRGETQYF
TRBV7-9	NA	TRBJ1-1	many	TGTGCCAGCAGCGAAGTGGCATATACTGAAGCTTTCTTT	CASSEVAYTEAFF
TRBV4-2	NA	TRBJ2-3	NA	TGTGCCAGCAGCCAAGACGCCTCAACGCAGTATTTT	CASSQDASTQYF
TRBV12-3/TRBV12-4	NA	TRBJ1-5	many	TGTGCCAGCAGTTTAGTGGACCACAATCAGCCCCAGCATTTT	CASSLVDHNQPQHF
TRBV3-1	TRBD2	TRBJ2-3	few	TGTGCCAGCAGCCAAGAATTAGCGGGGGTTCAAGGTACGCAGTATTTT	CASSQELAGVQGTQYF
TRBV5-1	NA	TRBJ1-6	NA	TGCGCCAGCAGCCGGGGGGTCCGGGACTTGTCTATCCACCCCAATTCACCCCTCCACTTT	CASSRGVRDLSIHPNSPLHF
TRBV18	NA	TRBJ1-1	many	TGTGCCAGCTCACCCTACACCGGGCAGGGGCGTACTGAAGCTTTCTTT	CASSPYTGQGRTEAFF
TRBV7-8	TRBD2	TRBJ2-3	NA	TGTGCCAGCAGCGGTCTGTGGTCTAGCGGGGGCGCGGTGGATTTT	CASSGLWSSGGAVDF
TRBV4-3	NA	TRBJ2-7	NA	TGCGCCAGCAGCCAAGATCCCGGCGGCTACGAGCAGTACTTC	CASSQDPGGYEQYF
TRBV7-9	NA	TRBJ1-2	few	TGTGCCAGCAGCGCAATCGCGGCTTTC	CASSAIAAF
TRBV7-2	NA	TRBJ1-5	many	TGTGCCAGCGCAGGAGAGCCGAATCAGCCCCAGCATTTT	CASAGEPNQPQHF
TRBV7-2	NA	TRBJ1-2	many	TGTGCCAGCAGCCCAGGCCCAGGGTACTATGGCTACACCTTC	CASSPGPGYYGYTF
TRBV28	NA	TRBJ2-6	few	TGTGCCAGCAGTTTGGGCGCCCAGGGCGCTGGGGCCAACGTCCTGACTTTC	CASSLGAQGAGANVLTF
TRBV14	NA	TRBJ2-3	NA	TGTGCCAGCAGCCAGGGGAGGAGATGGACAGATACGCAGTATTTT	CASSQGRRWTDTQYF